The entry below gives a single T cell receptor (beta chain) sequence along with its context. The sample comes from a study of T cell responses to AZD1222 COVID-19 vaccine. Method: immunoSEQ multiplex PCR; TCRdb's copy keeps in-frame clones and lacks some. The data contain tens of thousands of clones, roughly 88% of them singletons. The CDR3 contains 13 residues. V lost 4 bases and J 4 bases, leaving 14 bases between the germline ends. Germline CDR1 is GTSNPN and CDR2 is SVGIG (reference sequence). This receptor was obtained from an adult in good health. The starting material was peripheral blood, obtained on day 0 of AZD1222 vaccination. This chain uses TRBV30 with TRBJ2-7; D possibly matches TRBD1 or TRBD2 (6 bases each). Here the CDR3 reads CAWTPRGRYEQYF. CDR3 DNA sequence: TGTGCCTGGACCCCCCGGGGGCGGTACGAGCAGTACTTC.